The rows below give T cell receptor beta chains drawn from one sample of a study of blood T cell repertoires in COVID-19. Sequencing used immunoSEQ multiplex PCR; TCRdb keeps in-frame clones, though not all of them. Of about 170,000 clones in the sample, about 74% were seen once. The sample was peripheral blood. The receptors were sampled from an elderly woman with acute or convalescent COVID-19. Each CDR3 is given with its conserved first and last residue. Fields, in order: J gene, D gene, V gene, CDR3 length, clone size, CDR3 DNA, CDR3 protein. A D gene is named only where the DNA matches it firmly. Size is omitted from some rows. Given values are once, few, many or a class for expanded clones.

TRBJ1-1	NA	TRBV7-8	15	NA	TGTGCCAGCAGCTTAGAGAGTCAGGGTGGGACTGAAGCTTTCTTT	CASSLESQGGTEAFF
TRBJ1-5	NA	TRBV6-4	15	NA	TGTGCCAGCAGTGACTCTCCAGGGAGCAATCAGCCCCAGCATTTT	CASSDSPGSNQPQHF
TRBJ2-7	TRBD2	TRBV9	14	NA	TGTGCCAGCAGCGTAGTTAGCGGGAGGGGCGAGCAGTACTTC	CASSVVSGRGEQYF
TRBJ1-3	NA	TRBV19	15	few	TGTGCCAGTAGTTACGACAGTGTCTCTGGAAACACCATATATTTT	CASSYDSVSGNTIYF
TRBJ2-5	NA	TRBV28	13	once	TGTGCCAGCACCTCGCGTTTGTGGGAGACCCAGTACTTC	CASTSRLWETQYF
TRBJ2-3	TRBD1	TRBV11-3	14	NA	TGTGCCAGCAGCCCCGGGACAGGCACAGATACGCAGTATTTT	CASSPGTGTDTQYF
TRBJ2-7	TRBD1	TRBV28	14	few	TGTGCCAGCAGCCCTTGGACAGGGGAGAACGAGCAGTACTTC	CASSPWTGENEQYF
TRBJ2-4	TRBD1	TRBV19	15	NA	TGTGCCAGTAGTATAGGGGACAGGGTGGCAAACATTCAGTACTTC	CASSIGDRVANIQYF
TRBJ2-1	NA	TRBV3-1/TRBV3-2	15	once	TGTGCCAGCAGCCAAGAGGGAGCCGCCTACAATGAGCAGTTCTTC	CASSQEGAAYNEQFF
TRBJ2-3	NA	TRBV6-5	14	NA	TGTGCCAGCAGGACCTGGGGAGTCACAGATACGCAGTATTTT	CASRTWGVTDTQYF
TRBJ2-1	NA	TRBV19	17	NA	TGTGCCAGTAAGGCAGGGGGGATTTTGGAGGCCTACAATGAGCAGTTCTTC	CASKAGGILEAYNEQFF
TRBJ1-5	TRBD1	TRBV5-1	15	NA	TGCGCCAGCAGCGATACAGGGGGCCGAGGGCAGCCCCAGCATTTT	CASSDTGGRGQPQHF
TRBJ2-7	NA	TRBV5-1	16	NA	TGCGCCAGCAGCTTGGTCCTTACGGGTGACTCCTACGAGCAGTACTTC	CASSLVLTGDSYEQYF
TRBJ2-3	NA	TRBV18	11	NA	TGTGCCAGCTTAAGCACAGATACGCAGTATTTT	CASLSTDTQYF
TRBJ1-6	NA	TRBV6-2/TRBV6-3	16	NA	TGTGCCAGCAGTTACTCGGGGAGCTCCTATAATTCACCCCTCCACTTT	CASSYSGSSYNSPLHF
TRBJ1-5	TRBD1	TRBV10-3	14	NA	TGTGCCATCAGTGAGGGACAGGTAAGGCAGCCCCAGCATTTT	CAISEGQVRQPQHF
TRBJ2-2	NA	TRBV9	12	few	TGTGCCAGCAGCCGAGGGATCGGGGAGCTGTTTTTT	CASSRGIGELFF
TRBJ1-2	NA	TRBV6-5	14	NA	TGTGCCAGCAGTTCCCAGGGTTATCCCTATGGCTACACCTTC	CASSSQGYPYGYTF
TRBJ2-1	TRBD2	TRBV7-9	15	once	TGTGCCAGCAGCTCGACTAGCGGGAGCACCAATGAGCAGTTCTTC	CASSSTSGSTNEQFF
TRBJ2-5	TRBD2	TRBV20-1	15	NA	TGCAGTGCTAGTAGATCTAGCGGGGAGCAAGAGACCCAGTACTTC	CSASRSSGEQETQYF
TRBJ2-5	NA	TRBV19	14	NA	TGTGCCAGTAGTACACCGGGACTCCCAGAGACCCAGTACTTC	CASSTPGLPETQYF
TRBJ1-1	TRBD1	TRBV19	15	NA	TGTGCCAGTACCGACCGACAGGGAGGAAGAACTGAAGCTTTCTTT	CASTDRQGGRTEAFF
TRBJ2-5	TRBD2	TRBV3-1/TRBV3-2	16	NA	TGTGCCAGCAGCCAAGATCTGGCGGGAGGGGCAGAGACCCAGTACTTC	CASSQDLAGGAETQYF
TRBJ2-2	TRBD1	TRBV5-6	16	NA	TGTGCCAGCAGCGCCCTCGACAGGGGGCGGGGCGGGGAGCTGTTTTTT	CASSALDRGRGGELFF